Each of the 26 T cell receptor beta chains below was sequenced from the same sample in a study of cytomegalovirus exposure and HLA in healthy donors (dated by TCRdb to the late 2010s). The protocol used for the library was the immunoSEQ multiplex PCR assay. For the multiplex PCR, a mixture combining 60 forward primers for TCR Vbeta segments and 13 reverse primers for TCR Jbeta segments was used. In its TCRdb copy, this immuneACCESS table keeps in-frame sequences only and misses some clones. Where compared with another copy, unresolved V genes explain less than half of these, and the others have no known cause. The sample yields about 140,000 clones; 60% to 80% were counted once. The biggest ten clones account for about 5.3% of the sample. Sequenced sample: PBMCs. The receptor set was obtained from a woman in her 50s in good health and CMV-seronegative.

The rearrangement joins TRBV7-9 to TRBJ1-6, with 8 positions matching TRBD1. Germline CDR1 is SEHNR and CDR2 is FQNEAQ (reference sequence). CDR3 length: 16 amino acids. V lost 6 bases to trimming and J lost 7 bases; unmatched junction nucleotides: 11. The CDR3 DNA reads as TGTGCCAGCAGACCCAAGGACAGGGCCCGCAATTCACCCCTCCACTTT. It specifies CASRPKDRARNSPLHF. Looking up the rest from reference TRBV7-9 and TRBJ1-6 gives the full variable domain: DTGVSQNPRHKITKRGQNVTFRCDPISEHNRLYWYRQTLGQGPEFLTYFQNEAQLEKSRLLSDRFSAERPKGSFSTLEIQRTEQGDSAMYLCASRPKDRARNSPLHFGNGTRLTVT.

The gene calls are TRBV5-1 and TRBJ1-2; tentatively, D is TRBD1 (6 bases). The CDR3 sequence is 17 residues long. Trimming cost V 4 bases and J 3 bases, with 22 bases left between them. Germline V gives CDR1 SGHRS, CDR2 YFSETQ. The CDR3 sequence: CASSLSGTPRWDYGYTF. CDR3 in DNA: TGCGCCAGCAGCCTATCCGGGACACCGAGGTGGGACTATGGCTACACCTTC.

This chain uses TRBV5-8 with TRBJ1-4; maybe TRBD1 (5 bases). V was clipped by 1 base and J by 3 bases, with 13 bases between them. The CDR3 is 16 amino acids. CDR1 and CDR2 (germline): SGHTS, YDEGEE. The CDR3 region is CASSLNRGRANEKLFF. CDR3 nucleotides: TGTGCCAGCAGCTTGAATAGGGGCAGGGCTAATGAAAAACTGTTTTTT.

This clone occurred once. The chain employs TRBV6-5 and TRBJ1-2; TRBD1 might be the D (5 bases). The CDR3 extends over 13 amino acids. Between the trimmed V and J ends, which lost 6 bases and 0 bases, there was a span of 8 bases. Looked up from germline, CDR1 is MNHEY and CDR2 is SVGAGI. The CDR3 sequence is CASSLTANYGYTF. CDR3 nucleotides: TGTGCCAGCAGCCTGACAGCTAACTATGGCTACACCTTC.

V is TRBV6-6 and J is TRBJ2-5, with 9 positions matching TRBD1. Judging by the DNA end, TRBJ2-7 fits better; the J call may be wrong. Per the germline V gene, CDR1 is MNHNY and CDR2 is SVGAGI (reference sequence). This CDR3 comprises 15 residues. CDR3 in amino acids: CASSSTGTGKREQYF. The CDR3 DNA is TGTGCCAGCAGTTCGACCGGGACAGGGAAGCGCGAGCAGTACTTC.

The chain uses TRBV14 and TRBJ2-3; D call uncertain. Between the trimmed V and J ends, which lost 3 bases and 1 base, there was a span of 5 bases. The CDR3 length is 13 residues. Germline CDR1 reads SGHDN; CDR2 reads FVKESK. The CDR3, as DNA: TGTGCCAGCAGCCACTACGGCACAGATACGCAGTATTTT. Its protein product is CASSHYGTDTQYF. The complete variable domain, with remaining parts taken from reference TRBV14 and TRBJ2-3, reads EAGVTQFPSHSVIEKGQTVTLRCDPISGHDNLYWYRRVMGKEIKFLLHFVKESKQDESGMPNNRFLAERTGGTYSTLKVQPAELEDSGVYFCASSHYGTDTQYFGPGTRLTVL.

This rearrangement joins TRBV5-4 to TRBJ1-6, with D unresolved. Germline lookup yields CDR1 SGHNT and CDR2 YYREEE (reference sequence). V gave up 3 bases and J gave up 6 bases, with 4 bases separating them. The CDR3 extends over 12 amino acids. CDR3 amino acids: CASSSSNSPLHF. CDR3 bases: TGTGCCAGCAGCTCCAGTAATTCACCCCTCCACTTT.

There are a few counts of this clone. CDR3 sequence (DNA): TGTGCCAGCAGTGTAGACAGGGGGCCCTACAATGAGCAGTTCTTC. It encodes CASSVDRGPYNEQFF. V is TRBV6-1 and J is TRBJ2-1; 10 bases are a match to TRBD1. Germline CDR1 MNHNS, CDR2 SASEGT. This CDR3 contains 15 residues. Losses at the gene ends were 4 bases for V and 2 bases for J; bases not matched to a gene: 2.

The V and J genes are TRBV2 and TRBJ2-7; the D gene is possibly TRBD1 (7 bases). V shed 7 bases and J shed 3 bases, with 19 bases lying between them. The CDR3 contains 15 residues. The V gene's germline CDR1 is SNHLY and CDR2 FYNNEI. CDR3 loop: CASTKGGHRGYEQYF. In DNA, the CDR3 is TGTGCCAGCACTAAGGGGGGCCACAGGGGCTACGAGCAGTACTTC.

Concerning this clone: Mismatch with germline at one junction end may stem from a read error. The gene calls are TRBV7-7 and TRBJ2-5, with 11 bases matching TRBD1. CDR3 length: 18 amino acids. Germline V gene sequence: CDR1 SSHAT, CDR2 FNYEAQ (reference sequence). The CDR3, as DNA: TGTGCTAGCAGCTCCGGGCCGGATTGGGACAGGGGGAAAGGGACCCAGTACTTC. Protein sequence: CASSSGPDWDRGKGTQYF.

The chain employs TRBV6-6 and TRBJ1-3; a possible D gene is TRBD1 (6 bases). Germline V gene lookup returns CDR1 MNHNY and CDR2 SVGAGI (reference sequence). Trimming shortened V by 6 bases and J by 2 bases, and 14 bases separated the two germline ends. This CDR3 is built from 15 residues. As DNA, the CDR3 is TGTGCCAGCAGACCCTTACAGGGACCTGGAAACACCATATATTTT. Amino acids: CASRPLQGPGNTIYF.

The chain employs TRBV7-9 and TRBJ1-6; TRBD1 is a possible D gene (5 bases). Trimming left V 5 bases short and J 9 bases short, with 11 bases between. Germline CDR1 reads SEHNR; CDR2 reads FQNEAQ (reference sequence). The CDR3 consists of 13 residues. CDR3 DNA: TGTGCCAGCAGCCCCCCGACAGCTTCACCCCTCCACTTT. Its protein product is CASSPPTASPLHF. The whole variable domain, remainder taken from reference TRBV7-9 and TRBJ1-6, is DTGVSQNPRHKITKRGQNVTFRCDPISEHNRLYWYRQTLGQGPEFLTYFQNEAQLEKSRLLSDRFSAERPKGSFSTLEIQRTEQGDSAMYLCASSPPTASPLHFGNGTRLTVT.

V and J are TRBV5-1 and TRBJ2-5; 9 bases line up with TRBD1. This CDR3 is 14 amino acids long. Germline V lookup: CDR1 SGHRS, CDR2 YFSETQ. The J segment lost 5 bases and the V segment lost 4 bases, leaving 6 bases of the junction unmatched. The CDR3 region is CASSKRTGVETQYF. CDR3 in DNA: TGCGCCAGCAGCAAACGGACAGGGGTCGAGACCCAGTACTTC. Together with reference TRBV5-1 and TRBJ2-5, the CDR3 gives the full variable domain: KAGVTQTPRYLIKTRGQQVTLSCSPISGHRSVSWYQQTPGQGLQFLFEYFSETQRNKGNFPGRFSGRQFSNSRSEMNVSTLELGDSALYLCASSKRTGVETQYFGPGTRLLVL.

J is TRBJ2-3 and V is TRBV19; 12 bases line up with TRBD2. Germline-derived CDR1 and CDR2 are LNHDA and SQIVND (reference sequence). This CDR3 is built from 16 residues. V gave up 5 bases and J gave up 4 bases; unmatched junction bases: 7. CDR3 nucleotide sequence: TGTGCCAGTAGTTCCCTAGCGGGGGGGCCCGCAGATACGCAGTATTTT. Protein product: CASSSLAGGPADTQYF.

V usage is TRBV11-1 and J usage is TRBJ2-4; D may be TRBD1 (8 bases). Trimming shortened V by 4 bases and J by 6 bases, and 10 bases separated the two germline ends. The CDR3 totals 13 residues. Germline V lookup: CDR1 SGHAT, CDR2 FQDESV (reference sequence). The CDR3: CASSYRGGNIQYF. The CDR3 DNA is TGTGCCAGCAGCTACAGGGGGGGAAACATTCAGTACTTC.

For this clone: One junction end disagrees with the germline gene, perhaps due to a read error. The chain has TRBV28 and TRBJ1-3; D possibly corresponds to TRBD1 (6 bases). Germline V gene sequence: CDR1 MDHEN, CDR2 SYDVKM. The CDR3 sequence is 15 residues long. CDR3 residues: CASSSHRESGDTIYF. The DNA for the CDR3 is TGTGCCAGCAGTTCTCACAGGGAATCTGGAGACACCATATATTTT.

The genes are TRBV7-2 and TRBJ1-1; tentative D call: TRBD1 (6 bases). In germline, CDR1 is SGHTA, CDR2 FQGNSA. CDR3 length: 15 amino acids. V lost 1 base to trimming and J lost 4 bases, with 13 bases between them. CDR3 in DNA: TGTGCCAGCAGCTTAGTTTCTCTGGGGGCCACTGAAGCTTTCTTT. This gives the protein CASSLVSLGATEAFF.

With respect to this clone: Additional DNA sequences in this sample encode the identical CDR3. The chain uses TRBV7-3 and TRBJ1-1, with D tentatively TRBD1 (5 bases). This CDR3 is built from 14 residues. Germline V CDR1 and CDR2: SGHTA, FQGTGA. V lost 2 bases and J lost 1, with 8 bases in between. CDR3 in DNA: TGTGCCAGCAGCTTAGGGACTGCGAACACTGAAGCTTTCTTT. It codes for CASSLGTANTEAFF.

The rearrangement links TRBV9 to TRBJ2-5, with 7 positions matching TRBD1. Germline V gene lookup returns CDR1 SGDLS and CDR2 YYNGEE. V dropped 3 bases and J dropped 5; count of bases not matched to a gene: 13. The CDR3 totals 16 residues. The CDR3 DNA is TGTGCCAGCAGCGCCTTAACAGGGGCTAACGGGGAGACCCAGTACTTC. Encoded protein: CASSALTGANGETQYF.

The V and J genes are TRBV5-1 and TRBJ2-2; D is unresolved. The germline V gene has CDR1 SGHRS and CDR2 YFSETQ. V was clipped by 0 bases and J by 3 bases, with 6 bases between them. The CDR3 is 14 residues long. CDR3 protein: CASSLEEYTGELFF. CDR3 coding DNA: TGCGCCAGCAGCTTGGAAGAGTACACCGGGGAGCTGTTTTTT.

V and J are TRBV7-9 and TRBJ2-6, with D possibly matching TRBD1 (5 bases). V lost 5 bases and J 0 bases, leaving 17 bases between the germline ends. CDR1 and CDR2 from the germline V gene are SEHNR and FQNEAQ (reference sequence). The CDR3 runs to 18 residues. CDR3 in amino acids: CASSIQVLMSSGANVLTF. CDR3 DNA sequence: TGTGCCAGCAGCATACAGGTTCTGATGAGCTCTGGGGCCAACGTCCTGACTTTC.

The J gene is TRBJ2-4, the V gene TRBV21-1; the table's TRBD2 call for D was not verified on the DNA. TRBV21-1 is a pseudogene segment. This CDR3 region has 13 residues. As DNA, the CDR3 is TGTGCCAGCAGCAAATCCCTAGCGGGGGTCATAGACTTC. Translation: CASSKSLAGVIDF.

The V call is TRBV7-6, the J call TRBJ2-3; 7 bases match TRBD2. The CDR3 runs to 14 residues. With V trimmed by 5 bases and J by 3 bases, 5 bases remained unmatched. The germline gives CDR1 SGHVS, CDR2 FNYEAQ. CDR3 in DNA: TGTGCCAGCAGCCCTGGGGGGGGGACAGATACGCAGTATTTT. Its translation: CASSPGGGTDTQYF.

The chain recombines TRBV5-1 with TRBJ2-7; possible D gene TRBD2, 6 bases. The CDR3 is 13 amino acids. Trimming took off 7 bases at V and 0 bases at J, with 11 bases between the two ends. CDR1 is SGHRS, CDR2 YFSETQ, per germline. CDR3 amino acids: CASRAGGSYEQYF. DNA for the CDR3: TGCGCCAGCCGAGCGGGCGGCTCCTACGAGCAGTACTTC.

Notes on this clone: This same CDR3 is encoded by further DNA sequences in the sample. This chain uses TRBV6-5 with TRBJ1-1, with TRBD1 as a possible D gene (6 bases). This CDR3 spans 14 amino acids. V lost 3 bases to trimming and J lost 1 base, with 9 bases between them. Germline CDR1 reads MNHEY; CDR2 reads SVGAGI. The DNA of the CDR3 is TGTGCCAGCAGTTATCGAGGGGGGAACACTGAAGCTTTCTTT. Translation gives CASSYRGGNTEAFF.

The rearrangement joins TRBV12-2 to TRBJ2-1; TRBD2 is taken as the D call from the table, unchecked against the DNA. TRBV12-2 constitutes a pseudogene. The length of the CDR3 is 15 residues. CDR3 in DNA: TGTGCAAGTCGACCCTCGGGACTATATTACAATGAGCAGTTCTTC. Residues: CASRPSGLYYNEQFF.